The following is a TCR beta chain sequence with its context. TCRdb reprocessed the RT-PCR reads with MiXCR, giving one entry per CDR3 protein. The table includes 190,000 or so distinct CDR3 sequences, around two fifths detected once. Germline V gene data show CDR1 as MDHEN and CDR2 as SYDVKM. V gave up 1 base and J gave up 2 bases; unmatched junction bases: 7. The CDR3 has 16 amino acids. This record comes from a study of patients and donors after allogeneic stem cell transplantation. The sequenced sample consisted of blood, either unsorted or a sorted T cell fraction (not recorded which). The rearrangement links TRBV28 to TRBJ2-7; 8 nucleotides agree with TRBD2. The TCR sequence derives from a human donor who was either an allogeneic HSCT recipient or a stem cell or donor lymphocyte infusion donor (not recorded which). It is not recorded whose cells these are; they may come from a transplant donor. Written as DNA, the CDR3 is TGTGCCAGCAGTTTATCGGGAGGGGGGAGCCCCTACGAGCAGTACTTC. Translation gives CASSLSGGGSPYEQYF.